Many counts were recorded for the clone carrying this T cell receptor beta chain. What it recognizes is unknown. Patients showing uncontrolled infection, other autoimmune disease, pregnancy or lactation were ineligible. This sample is drawn from a study of T cells in Graves' hyperthyroidism and ophthalmopathy. Study-level findings and limits: Most clonotypes expanded in the thyroid (above 0.001) were also present in blood. Ophthalmopathy got predicted by the model a median about 6.5 months before its onset.

RNA transcripts served as the template for amplifying TCR beta CDR3 regions. The study used the HTBI primer set for a first-round RT-PCR of the TCR CDR3. One entry per CDR3 protein, called by TCRdb with MiXCR from the multiplex PCR reads. The sample includes 300,000 to 450,000 distinct CDR3 sequences, roughly 25% of them seen just once. Germline V lookup: CDR1 SGHAT, CDR2 FQDESV (reference sequence). The V and J ends lost 5 bases and 5 bases respectively, with 10 bases between them. The CDR3 runs to 13 residues. The rearrangement uses TRBV11-1 and TRBJ1-5; D is ambiguous. Sequencing was done on a sample of blood. The receptor comes from a man aged 45-65 years with Graves' hyperthyroidism. The CDR3 DNA reads TGTGCCAGCAGCCTCAGCCGGGATCAGCCCCAGCATTTT. Its protein product is CASSLSRDQPQHF. Combining the CDR3 with reference TRBV11-1 and TRBJ1-5 gives the whole variable domain EAEVAQSPRYKITEKSQAVAFWCDPISGHATLYWYRQILGQGPELLVQFQDESVVDDSQLPKDRFSAERLKGVDSTLKIQPAELGDSAMYLCASSLSRDQPQHFGDGTRLSIL.